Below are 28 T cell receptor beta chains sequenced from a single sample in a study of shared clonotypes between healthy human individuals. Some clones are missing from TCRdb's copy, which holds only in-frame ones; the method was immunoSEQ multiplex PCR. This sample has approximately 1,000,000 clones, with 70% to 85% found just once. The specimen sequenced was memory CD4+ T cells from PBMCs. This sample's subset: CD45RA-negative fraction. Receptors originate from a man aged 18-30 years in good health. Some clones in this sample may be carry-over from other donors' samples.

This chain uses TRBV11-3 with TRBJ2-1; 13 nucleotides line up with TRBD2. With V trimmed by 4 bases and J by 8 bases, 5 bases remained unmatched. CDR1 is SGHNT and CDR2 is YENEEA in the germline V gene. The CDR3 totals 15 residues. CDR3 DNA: TGTGCCAGCAGCTCCGGACTAGCGGGAGTCGATGAGCAGTTCTTC. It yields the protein CASSSGLAGVDEQFF.

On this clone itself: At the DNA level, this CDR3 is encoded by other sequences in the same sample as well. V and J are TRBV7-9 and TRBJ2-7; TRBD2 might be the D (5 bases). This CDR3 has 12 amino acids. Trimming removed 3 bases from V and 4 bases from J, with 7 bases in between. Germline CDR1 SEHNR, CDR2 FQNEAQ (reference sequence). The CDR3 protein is CASSFQRYEQYF. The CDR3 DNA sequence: TGTGCCAGCAGCTTCCAGCGGTACGAGCAGTACTTC.

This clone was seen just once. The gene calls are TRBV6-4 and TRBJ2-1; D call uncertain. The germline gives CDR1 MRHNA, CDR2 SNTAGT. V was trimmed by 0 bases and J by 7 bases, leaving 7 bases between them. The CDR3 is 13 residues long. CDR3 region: CASSDSVWNEQFF. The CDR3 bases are TGTGCCAGCAGTGACTCTGTCTGGAATGAGCAGTTCTTC.

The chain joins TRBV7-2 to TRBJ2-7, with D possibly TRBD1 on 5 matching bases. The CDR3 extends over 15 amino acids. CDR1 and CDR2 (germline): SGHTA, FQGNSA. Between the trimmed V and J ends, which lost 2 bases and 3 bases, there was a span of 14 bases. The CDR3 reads CASSLIPGLLYEQYF. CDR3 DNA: TGTGCCAGCAGCTTAATACCAGGGCTCCTCTACGAGCAGTACTTC.

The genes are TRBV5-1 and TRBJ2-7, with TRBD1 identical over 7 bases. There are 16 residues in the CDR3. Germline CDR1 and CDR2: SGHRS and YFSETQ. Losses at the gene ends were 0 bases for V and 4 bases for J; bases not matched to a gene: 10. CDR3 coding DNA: TGCGCCAGCAGCTTGGTAGGGACAGCGGCTTCATACGAGCAGTACTTC. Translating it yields CASSLVGTAASYEQYF.

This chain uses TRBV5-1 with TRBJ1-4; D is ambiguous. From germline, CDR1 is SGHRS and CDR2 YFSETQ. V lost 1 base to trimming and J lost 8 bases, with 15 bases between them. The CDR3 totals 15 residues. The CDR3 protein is CASSLKAAHGEKLFF. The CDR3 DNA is TGCGCCAGCAGCTTGAAGGCCGCACACGGGGAAAAACTGTTTTTT. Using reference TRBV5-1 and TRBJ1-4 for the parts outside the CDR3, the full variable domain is KAGVTQTPRYLIKTRGQQVTLSCSPISGHRSVSWYQQTPGQGLQFLFEYFSETQRNKGNFPGRFSGRQFSNSRSEMNVSTLELGDSALYLCASSLKAAHGEKLFFGSGTQLSVL.

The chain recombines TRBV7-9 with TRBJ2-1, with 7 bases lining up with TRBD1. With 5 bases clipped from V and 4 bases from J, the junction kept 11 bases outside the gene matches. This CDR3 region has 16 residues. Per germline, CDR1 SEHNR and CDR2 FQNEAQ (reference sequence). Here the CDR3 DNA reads TGTGCCAGCAGCGTTAACAGGGGCCCTGGGTACAATGAGCAGTTCTTC. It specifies CASSVNRGPGYNEQFF.

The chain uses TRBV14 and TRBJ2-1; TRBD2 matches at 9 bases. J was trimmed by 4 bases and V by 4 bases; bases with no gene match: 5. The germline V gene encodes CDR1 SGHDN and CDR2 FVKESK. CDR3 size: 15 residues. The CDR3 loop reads CASSPWREGYNEQFF. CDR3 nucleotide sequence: TGTGCCAGCAGCCCCTGGCGGGAGGGGTACAATGAGCAGTTCTTC.

CDR3 sequence: CASSLDASGSYNEQFF. The CDR3 DNA reads as TGTGCCAGCAGCTTGGACGCTAGCGGCTCCTACAATGAGCAGTTCTTC. The chain carries TRBV5-4 and TRBJ2-1, with 7 bases fitting TRBD2. Trimming cost V 0 bases and J 0 bases; bases outside gene matches: 3. In germline, CDR1 is SGHNT, CDR2 YYREEE (reference sequence). The CDR3 totals 16 residues.

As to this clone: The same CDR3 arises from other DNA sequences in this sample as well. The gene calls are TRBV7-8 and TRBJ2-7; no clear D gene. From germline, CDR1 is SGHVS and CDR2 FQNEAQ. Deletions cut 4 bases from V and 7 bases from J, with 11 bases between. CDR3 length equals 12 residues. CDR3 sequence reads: CASSSTSREQYF. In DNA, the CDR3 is TGTGCCAGCAGCTCGACCTCGAGGGAGCAGTACTTC.

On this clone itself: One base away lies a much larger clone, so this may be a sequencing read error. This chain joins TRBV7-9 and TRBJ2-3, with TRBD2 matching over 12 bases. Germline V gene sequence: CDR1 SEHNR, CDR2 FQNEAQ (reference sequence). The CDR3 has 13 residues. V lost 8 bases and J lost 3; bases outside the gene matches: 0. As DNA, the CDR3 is TGTGCCAGCGGACTAGCGGGAACAGATACGCAGTATTTT. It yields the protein CASGLAGTDTQYF.

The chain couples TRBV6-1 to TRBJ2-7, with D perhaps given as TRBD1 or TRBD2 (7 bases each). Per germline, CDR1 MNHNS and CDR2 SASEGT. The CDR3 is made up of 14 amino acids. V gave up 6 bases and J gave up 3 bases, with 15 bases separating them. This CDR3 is CASRGGTDNYEQYF. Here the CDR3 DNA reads TGTGCCAGCAGGGGGGGGACAGATAACTACGAGCAGTACTTC.

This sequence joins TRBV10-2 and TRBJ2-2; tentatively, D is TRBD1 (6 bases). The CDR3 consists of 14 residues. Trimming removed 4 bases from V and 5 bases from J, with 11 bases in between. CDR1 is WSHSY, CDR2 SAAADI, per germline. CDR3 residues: CASSVDRATGELFF. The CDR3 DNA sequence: TGCGCCAGCAGTGTGGACAGAGCGACCGGGGAGCTGTTTTTT.

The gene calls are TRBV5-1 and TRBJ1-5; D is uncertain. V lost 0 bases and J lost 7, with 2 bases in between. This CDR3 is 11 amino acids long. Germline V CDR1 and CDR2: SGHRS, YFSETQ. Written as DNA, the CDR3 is TGCGCCAGCAGCTTGGACCAGCCCCAGCATTTT. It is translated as CASSLDQPQHF.

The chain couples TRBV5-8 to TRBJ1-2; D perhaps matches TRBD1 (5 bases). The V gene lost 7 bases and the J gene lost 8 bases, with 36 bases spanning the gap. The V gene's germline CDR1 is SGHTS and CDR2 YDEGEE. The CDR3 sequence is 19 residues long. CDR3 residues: CASGRQSVRTGDGWAGYTF. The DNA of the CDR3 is TGTGCCAGCGGAAGACAGAGCGTCCGAACGGGGGACGGATGGGCGGGCTACACCTTC.

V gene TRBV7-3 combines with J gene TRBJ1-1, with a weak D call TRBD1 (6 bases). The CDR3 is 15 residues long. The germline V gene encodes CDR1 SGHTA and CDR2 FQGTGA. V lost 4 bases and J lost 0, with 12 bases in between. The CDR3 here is CASSSQGRVNTEAFF. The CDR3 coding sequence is TGTGCCAGCAGCTCCCAGGGGAGGGTGAACACTGAAGCTTTCTTT.

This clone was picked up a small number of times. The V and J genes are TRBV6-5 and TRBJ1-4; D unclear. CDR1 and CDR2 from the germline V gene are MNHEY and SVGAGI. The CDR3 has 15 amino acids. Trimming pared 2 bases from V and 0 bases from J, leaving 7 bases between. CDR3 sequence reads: CASSYQAATNEKLFF. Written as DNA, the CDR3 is TGTGCCAGCAGTTACCAAGCTGCAACTAATGAAAAACTGTTTTTT.

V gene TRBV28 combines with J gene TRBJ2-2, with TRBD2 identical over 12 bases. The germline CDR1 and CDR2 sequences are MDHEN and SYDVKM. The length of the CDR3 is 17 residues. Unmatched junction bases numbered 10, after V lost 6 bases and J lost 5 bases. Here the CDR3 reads CASRQLAGGPQTGELFF. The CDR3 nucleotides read TGTGCCAGCAGACAGCTAGCGGGAGGGCCACAAACCGGGGAGCTGTTTTTT. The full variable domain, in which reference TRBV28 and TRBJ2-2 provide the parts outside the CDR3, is DVKVTQSSRYLVKRTGEKVFLECVQDMDHENMFWYRQDPGLGLRLIYFSYDVKMKEKGDIPEGYSVSREKKERFSLILESASTNQTSMYLCASRQLAGGPQTGELFFGEGSRLTVL.

This CDR3 reads CASRDRATNEKLFF. The CDR3 nucleotides are TGTGCCAGCCGGGACAGAGCAACTAATGAAAAACTGTTTTTT. This sequence joins TRBV6-1 and TRBJ1-4; 7 positions agree with TRBD1. V shed 8 bases and J 0 bases; nucleotides not matched to a gene: 3. The CDR3 sequence is 14 residues long. In germline, CDR1 is MNHNS, CDR2 SASEGT.

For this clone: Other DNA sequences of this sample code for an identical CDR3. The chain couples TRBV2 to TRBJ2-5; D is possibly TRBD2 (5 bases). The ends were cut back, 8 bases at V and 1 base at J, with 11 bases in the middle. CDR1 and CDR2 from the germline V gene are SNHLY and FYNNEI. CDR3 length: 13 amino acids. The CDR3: CASGGGVQETQYF. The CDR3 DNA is TGTGCCAGCGGAGGAGGAGTCCAAGAGACCCAGTACTTC.

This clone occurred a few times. The CDR3 region is CSVEGVTRNTEAFF. The CDR3 nucleotides read TGCAGCGTGGAGGGGGTTACCAGGAACACTGAAGCTTTCTTT. This chain uses TRBV29-1 with TRBJ1-1; D is perhaps TRBD1 (6 bases). V lost 6 bases, J lost 1 base, and 15 bases lay in between. Germline loops: CDR1 SQVTM, CDR2 ANQGSEA. The CDR3 totals 14 residues.

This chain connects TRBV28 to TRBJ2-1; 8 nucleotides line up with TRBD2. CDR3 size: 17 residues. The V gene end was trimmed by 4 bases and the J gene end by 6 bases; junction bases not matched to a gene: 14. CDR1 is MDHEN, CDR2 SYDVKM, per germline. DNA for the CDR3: TGTGCCAGCAGTTCCTACTCAGCGGGAGCGAGATTCAATGAGCAGTTCTTC. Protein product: CASSSYSAGARFNEQFF.

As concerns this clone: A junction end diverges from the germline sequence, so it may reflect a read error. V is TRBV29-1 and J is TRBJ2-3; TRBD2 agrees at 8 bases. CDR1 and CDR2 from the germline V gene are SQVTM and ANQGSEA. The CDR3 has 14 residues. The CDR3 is CSVEAGASTDTQYF. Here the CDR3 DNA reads TGCAGCGTAGAAGCGGGGGCGAGCACAGATACGCAGTATTTT.

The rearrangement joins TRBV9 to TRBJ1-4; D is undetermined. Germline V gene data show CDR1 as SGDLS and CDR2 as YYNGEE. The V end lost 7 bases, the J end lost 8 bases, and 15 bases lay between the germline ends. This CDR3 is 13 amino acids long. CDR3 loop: CASGPRTGEKLFF. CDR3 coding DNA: TGTGCCAGCGGGCCAAGGACTGGGGAAAAACTGTTTTTT.

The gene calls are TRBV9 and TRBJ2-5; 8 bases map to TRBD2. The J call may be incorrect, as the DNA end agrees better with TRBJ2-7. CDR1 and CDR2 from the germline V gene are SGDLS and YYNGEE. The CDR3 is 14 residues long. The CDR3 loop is CASSAAGVPYEQYF. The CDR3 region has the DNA TGTGCCAGCAGCGCAGCGGGAGTCCCCTACGAGCAGTACTTC.

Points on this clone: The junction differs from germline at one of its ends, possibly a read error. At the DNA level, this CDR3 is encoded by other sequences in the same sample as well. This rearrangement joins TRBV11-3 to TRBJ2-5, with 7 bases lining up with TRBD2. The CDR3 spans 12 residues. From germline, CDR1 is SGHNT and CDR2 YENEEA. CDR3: CASSAGEETQYF. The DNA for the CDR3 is TGCGCCAGTAGCGCGGGAGAAGAGACCCAGTACTTC.

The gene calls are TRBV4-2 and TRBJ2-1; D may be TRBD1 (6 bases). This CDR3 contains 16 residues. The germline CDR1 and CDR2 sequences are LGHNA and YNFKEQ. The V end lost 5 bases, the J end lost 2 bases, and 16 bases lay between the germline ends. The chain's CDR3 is CASSRTPQGTYNEQFF. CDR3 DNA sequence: TGTGCCAGCAGCAGGACCCCACAGGGAACCTACAATGAGCAGTTCTTC.

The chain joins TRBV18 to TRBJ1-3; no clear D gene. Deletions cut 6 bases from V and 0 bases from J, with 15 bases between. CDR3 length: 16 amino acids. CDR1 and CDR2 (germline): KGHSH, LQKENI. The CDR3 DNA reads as TGTGCCAGCTCTTTTACCGGAGCTAGCTCTGGAAACACCATATATTTT. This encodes CASSFTGASSGNTIYF.